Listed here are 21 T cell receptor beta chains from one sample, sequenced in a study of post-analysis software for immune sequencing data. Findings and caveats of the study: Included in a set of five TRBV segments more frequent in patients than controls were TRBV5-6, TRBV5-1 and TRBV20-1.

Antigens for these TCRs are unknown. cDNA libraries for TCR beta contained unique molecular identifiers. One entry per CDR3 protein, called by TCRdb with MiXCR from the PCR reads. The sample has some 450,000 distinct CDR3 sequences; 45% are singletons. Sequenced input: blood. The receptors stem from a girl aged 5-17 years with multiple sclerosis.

CDR3 region: CASSSRDEENYEQYF. CDR3 DNA sequence: TGTGCCAGCAGCTCCCGGGACGAGGAGAACTACGAGCAGTACTTC. The V gene is TRBV4-2, the J gene TRBJ2-4; the D gene could be TRBD1 or TRBD2 (5 bases each). The closer fit of TRBJ2-7 to the DNA end suggests the J call may be wrong. The CDR3 sequence is 15 residues long. Per the germline V gene, CDR1 is LGHNA and CDR2 is YNFKEQ.

The CDR3 here is CATSRDSRDSNEKLFF. Here the CDR3 DNA reads TGTGCCACCAGCAGAGATAGCAGGGATTCCAATGAAAAACTGTTTTTT. The chain employs TRBV15 and TRBJ1-4, with D maybe TRBD1 (5 bases). Trimming stripped 0 bases from V and 5 bases from J, with 13 bases between. The CDR3 totals 16 residues. Germline CDR1 and CDR2: LNHNV and YYDKDF (reference sequence). Using reference TRBV15 and TRBJ1-4 for the parts outside the CDR3, the full variable domain is DAMVIQNPRYQVTQFGKPVTLSCSQTLNHNVMYWYQQKSSQAPKLLFHYYDKDFNNEADTPDNFQSRRPNTSFCFLDIRSPGLGDTAMYLCATSRDSRDSNEKLFFGSGTQLSVL.

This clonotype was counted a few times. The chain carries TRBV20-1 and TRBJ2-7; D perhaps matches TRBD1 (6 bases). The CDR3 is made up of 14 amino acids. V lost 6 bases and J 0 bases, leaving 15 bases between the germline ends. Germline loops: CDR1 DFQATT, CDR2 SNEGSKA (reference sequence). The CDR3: CSATQGPYSYEQYF. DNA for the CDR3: TGCAGTGCAACTCAGGGGCCCTACTCCTACGAGCAGTACTTC.

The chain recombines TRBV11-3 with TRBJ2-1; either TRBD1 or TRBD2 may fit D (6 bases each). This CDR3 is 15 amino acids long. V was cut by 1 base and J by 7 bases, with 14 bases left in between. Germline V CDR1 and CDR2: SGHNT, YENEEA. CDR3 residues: CASSLVSGGKNEQFF. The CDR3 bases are TGTGCCAGCAGCTTAGTTTCCGGGGGCAAGAATGAGCAGTTCTTC.

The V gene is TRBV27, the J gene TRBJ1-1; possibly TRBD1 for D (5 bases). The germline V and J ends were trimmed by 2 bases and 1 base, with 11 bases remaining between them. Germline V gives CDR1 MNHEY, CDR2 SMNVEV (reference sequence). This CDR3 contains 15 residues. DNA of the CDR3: TGTGCCAGCAGTTTAATGGGGCCTCAGAACACTGAAGCTTTCTTT. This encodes CASSLMGPQNTEAFF.

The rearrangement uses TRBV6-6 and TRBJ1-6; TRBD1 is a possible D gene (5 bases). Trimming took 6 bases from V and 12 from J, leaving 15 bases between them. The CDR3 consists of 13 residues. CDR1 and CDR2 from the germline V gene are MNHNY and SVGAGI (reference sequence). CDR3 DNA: TGTGCCAGCAGACCCGGGACGGAGGTACCCCTCCACTTT. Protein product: CASRPGTEVPLHF.

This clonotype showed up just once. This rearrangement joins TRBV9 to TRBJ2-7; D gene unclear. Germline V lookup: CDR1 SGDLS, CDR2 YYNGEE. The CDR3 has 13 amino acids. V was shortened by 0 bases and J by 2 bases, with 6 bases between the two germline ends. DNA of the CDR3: TGTGCCAGCAGCGTAGAAGTCACCTACGAGCAGTACTTC. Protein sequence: CASSVEVTYEQYF.

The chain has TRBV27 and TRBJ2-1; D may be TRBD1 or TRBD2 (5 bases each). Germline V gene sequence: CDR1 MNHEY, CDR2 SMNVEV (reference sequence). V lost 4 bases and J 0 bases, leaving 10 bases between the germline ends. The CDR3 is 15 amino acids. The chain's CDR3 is CASSWDHSSYNEQFF. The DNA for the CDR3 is TGTGCCAGCAGTTGGGACCACAGCTCCTACAATGAGCAGTTCTTC.

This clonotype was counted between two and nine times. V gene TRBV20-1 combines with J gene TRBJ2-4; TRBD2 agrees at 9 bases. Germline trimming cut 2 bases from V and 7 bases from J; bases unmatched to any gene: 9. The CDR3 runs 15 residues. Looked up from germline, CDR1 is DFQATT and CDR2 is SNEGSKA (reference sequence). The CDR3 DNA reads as TGCAGTGCTAGAATACTAGCGGGTTTGTTGAACATTCAGTACTTC. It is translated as CSARILAGLLNIQYF.

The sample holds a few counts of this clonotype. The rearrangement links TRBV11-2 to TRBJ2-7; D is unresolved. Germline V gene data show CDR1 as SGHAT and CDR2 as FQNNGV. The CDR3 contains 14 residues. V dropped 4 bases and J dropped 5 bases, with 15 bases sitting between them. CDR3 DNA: TGTGCCAGCAGCTATTGGGAAGGTAGTAACGAGCAGTACTTC. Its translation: CASSYWEGSNEQYF. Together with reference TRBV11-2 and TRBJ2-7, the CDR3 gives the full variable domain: EAGVAQSPRYKIIEKRQSVAFWCNPISGHATLYWYQQILGQGPKLLIQFQNNGVVDDSQLPKDRFSAERLKGVDSTLKIQPAKLEDSAVYLCASSYWEGSNEQYFGPGTRLTVT.

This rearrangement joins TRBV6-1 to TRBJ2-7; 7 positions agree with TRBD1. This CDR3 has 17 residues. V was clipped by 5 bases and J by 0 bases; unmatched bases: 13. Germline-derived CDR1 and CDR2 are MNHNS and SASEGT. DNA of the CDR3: TGTGCCAGCAGTCGTGTTGGGAGACAGGGCTACTCCTACGAGCAGTACTTC. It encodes CASSRVGRQGYSYEQYF.

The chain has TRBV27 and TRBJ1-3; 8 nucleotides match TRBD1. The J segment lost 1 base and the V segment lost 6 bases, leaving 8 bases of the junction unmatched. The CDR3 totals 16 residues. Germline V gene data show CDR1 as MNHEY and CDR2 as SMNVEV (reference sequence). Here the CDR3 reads CASSPDRGGSGNTIYF. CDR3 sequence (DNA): TGTGCCAGCAGCCCCGACAGGGGAGGTTCTGGAAACACCATATATTTT.

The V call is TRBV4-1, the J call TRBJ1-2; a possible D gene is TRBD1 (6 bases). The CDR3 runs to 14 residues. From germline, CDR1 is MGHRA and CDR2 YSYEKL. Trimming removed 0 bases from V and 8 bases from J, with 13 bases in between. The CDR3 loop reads CASSQDATGGGYTF. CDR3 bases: TGCGCCAGCAGCCAAGATGCGACAGGCGGGGGCTACACCTTC.

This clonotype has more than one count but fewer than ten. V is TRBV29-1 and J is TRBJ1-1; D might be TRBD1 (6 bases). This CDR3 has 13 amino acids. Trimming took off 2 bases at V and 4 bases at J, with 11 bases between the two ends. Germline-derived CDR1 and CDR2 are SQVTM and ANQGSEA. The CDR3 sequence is CSVETQGGTEAFF. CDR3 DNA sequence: TGCAGCGTTGAAACACAGGGTGGCACTGAAGCTTTCTTT.

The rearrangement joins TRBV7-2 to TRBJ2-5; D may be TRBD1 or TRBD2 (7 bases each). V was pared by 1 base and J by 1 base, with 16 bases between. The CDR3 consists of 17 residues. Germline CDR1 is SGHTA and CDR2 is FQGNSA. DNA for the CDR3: TGTGCCAGCAGCTTAGTGGGAGCGGGACAGTTCCAAGAGACCCAGTACTTC. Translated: CASSLVGAGQFQETQYF.

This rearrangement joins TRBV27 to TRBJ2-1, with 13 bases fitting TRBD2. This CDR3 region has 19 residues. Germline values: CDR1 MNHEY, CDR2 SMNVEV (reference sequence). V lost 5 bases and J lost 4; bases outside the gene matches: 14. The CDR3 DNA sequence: TGTGCCAGCAGTCCAAGACTAGCGGGAGGCCCAATTAAATACAATGAGCAGTTCTTC. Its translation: CASSPRLAGGPIKYNEQFF.

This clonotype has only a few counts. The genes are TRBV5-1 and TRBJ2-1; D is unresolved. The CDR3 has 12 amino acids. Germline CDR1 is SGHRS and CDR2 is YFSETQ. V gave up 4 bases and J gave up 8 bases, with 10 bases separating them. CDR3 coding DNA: TGCGCCAGCAGCCTGGAGCTCCATGAGCAGTTCTTC. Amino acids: CASSLELHEQFF.

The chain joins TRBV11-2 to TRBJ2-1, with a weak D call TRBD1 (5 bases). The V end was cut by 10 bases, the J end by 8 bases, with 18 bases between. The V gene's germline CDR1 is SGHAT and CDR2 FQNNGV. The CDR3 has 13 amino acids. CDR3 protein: CAILDPRTHEQFF. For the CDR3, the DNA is TGTGCCATCTTAGATCCCAGGACACATGAGCAGTTCTTC.

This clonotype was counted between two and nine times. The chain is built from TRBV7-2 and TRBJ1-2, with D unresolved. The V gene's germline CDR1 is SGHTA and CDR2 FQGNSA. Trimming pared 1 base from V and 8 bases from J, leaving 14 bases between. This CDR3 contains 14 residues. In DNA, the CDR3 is TGTGCCAGCAGCTTAGATGGAGCAGGTCGGGGCTACACCTTC. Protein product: CASSLDGAGRGYTF.

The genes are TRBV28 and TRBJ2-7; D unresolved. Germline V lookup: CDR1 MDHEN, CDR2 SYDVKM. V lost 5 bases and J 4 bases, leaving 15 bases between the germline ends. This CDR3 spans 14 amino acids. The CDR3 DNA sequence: TGTGCCAGCAGTACACCCCGGACCTCTTACGAGCAGTACTTC. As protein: CASSTPRTSYEQYF. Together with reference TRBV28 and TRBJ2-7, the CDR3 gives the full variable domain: DVKVTQSSRYLVKRTGEKVFLECVQDMDHENMFWYRQDPGLGLRLIYFSYDVKMKEKGDIPEGYSVSREKKERFSLILESASTNQTSMYLCASSTPRTSYEQYFGPGTRLTVT.

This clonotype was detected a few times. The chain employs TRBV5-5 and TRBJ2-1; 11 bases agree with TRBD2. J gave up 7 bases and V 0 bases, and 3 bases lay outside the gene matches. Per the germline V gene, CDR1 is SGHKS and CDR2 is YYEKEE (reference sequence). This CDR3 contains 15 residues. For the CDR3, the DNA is TGTGCCAGCAGCTTGGTAGCTAGCGGGGGGAATGAGCAGTTCTTC. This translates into CASSLVASGGNEQFF.